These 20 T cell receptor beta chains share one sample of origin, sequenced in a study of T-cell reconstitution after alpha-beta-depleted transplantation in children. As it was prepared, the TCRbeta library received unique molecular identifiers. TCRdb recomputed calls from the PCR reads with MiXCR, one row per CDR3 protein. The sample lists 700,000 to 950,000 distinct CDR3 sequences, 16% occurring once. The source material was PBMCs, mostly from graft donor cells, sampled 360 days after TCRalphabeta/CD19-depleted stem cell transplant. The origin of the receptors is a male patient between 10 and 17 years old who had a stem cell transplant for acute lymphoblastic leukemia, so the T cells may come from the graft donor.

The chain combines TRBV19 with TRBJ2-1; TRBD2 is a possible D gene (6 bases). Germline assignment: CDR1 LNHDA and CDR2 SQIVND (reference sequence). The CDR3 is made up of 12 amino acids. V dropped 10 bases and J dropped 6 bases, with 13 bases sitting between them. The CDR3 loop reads CAIRRDSNEQFF. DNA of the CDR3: TGTGCCATTAGGAGGGACTCCAATGAGCAGTTCTTC.

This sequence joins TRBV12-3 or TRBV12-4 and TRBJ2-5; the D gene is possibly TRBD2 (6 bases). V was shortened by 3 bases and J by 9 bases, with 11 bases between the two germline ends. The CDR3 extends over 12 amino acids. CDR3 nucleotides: TGTGCCAGCAGTTTTGGTGAGCGGGCCCAGTACTTC. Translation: CASSFGERAQYF.

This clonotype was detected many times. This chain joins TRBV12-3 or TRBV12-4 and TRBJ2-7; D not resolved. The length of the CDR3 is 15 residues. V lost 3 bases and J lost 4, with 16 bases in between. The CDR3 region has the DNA TGTGCCAGCAGTTTCAGCCAGCGACTTACATACGAGCAGTACTTC. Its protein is CASSFSQRLTYEQYF.

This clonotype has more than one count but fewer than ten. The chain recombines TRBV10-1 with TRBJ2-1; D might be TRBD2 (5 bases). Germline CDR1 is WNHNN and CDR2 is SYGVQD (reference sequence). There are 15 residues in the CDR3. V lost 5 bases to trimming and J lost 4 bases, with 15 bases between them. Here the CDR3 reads CASSRGPNAYNEQFF. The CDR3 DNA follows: TGCGCCAGCAGTAGAGGGCCCAATGCTTACAATGAGCAGTTCTTC.

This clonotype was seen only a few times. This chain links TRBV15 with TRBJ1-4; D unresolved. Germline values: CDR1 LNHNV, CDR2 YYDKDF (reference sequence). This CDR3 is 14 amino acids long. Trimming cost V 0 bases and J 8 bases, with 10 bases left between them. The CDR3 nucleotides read TGTGCCACCAGCAGAGAAGGGCAGTTAGAAAAACTGTTTTTT. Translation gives CATSREGQLEKLFF.

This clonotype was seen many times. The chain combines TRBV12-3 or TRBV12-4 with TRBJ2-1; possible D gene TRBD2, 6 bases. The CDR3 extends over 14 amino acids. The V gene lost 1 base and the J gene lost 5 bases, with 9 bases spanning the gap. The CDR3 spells CASSLGPGDNEQFF. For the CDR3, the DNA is TGTGCCAGCAGTTTAGGTCCGGGAGACAATGAGCAGTTCTTC.

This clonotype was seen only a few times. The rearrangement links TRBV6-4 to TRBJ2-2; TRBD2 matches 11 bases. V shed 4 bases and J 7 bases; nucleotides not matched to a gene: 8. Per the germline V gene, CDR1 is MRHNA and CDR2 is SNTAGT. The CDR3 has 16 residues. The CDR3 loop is CASSALLAGEIGELFF. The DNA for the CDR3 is TGTGCCAGCAGTGCATTACTAGCGGGAGAAATCGGGGAGCTGTTTTTT.

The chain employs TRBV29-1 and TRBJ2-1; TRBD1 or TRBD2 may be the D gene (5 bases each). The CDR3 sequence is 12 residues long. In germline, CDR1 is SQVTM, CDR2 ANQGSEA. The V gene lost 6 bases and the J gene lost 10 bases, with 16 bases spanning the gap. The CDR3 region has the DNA TGCAGCGTCCCCGGGGCCCGAGGGGAGCAGTTCTTC. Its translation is CSVPGARGEQFF.

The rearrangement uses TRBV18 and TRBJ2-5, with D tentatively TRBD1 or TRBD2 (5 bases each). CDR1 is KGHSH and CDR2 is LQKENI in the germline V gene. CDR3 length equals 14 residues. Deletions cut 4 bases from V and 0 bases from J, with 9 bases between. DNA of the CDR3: TGTGCCAGCTCACGGGACGCATACCAAGAGACCCAGTACTTC. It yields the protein CASSRDAYQETQYF.

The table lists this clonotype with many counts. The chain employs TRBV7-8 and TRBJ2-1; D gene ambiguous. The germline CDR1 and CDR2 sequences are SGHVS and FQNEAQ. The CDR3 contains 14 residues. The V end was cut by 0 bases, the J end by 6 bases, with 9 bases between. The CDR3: CASSLAPVSNEQFF. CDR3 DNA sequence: TGTGCCAGCAGCTTAGCGCCGGTGTCCAATGAGCAGTTCTTC.

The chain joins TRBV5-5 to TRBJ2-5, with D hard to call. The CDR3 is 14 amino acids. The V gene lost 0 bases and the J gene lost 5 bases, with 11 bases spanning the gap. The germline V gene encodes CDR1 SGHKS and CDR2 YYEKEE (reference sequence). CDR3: CASSLAGIRETQYF. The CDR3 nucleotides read TGTGCCAGCAGCTTGGCGGGTATTCGGGAGACCCAGTACTTC.

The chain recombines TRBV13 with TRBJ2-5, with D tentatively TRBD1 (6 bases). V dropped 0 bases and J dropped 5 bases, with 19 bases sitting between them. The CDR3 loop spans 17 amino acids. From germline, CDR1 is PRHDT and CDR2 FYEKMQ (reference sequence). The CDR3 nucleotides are TGTGCCAGCAGCTTAGGAGGGACGCGCCTGGGGGCCGAGACCCAGTACTTC. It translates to CASSLGGTRLGAETQYF.

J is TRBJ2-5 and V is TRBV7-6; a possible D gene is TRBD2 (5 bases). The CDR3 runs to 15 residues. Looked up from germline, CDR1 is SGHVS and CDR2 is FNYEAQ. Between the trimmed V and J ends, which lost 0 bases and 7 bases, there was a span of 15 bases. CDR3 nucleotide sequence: TGTGCCAGCAGCTTAGCGCCCCGTCTAGAGGGGACCCAGTACTTC. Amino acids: CASSLAPRLEGTQYF.

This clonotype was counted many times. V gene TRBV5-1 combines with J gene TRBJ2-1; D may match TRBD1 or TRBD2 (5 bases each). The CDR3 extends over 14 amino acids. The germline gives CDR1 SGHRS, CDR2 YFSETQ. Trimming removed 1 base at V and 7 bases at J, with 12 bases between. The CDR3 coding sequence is TGCGCCAGCAGCTTGTGGCCGGGGCCGAATGAGCAGTTCTTC. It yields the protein CASSLWPGPNEQFF.

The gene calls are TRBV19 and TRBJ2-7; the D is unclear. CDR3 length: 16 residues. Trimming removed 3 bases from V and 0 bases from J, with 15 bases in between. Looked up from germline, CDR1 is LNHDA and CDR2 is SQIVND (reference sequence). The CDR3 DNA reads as TGTGCCAGTAGTATCTCGATACGTGGTAGCTCCTACGAGCAGTACTTC. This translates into CASSISIRGSSYEQYF.

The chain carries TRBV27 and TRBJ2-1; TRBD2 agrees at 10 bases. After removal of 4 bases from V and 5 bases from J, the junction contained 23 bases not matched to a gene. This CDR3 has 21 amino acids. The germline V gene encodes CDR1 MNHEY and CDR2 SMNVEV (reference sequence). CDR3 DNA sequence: TGTGCCAGCAGTTCCCACTCTTTCTGGCTAGCGGGAGTCCCGGGGGACAATGAGCAGTTCTTC. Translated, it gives CASSSHSFWLAGVPGDNEQFF.

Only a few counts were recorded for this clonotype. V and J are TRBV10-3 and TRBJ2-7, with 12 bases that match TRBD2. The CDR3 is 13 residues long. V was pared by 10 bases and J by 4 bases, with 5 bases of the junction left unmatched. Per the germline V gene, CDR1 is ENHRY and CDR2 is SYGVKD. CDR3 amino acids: CATGLAGRYEQYF. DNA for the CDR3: TGTGCCACCGGACTAGCGGGAAGATACGAGCAGTACTTC.

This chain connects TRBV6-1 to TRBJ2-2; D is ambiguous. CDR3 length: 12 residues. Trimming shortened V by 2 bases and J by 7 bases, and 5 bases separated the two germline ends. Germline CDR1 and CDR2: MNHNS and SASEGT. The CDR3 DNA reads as TGTGCCAGCAGTGAATATGGCGGGGAGCTGTTTTTT. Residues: CASSEYGGELFF.

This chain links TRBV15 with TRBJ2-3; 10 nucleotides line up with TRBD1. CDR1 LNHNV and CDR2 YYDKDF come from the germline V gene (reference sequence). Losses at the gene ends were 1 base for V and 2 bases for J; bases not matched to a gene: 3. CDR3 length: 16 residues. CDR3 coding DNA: TGTGCCACCAGCAGAGCGGGACAGGGGTTCACAGATACGCAGTATTTT. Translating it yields CATSRAGQGFTDTQYF.

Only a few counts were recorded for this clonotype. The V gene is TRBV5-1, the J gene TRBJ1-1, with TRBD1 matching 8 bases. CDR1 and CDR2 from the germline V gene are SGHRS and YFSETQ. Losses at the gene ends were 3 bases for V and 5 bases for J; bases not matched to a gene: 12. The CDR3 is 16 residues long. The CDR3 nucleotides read TGCGCCAGCAGCTCTATACCTACAGGGGGGCGGACTGAAGCTTTCTTT. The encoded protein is CASSSIPTGGRTEAFF. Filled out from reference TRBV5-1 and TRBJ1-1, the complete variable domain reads KAGVTQTPRYLIKTRGQQVTLSCSPISGHRSVSWYQQTPGQGLQFLFEYFSETQRNKGNFPGRFSGRQFSNSRSEMNVSTLELGDSALYLCASSSIPTGGRTEAFFGQGTRLTVV.